This is a list of T cell receptor beta chains from one sample in a study of regulatory T cells in long-lasting Graves disease. Via MiXCR, TCRdb re-called the multiplex PCR reads, giving one row per CDR3 protein. The sample consists of around 400,000 distinct CDR3 sequences, about 16% of them appearing once. The sequences come from peripheral blood mononuclear cells (PBMCs), collected at new diagnosis, from a patient treated with antithyroid drugs. Receptors were obtained from a female donor with Graves disease. CDR3s include the opening cysteine and the closing phenylalanine or tryptophan. The D gene is left open where the match is weak. The size field is filled for only some rows; it gives once, few, many or a size class.

many,TRBJ1-2,TRBV10-1,NA,TGCGCCAGCAGTGAGTCTGTTGGGACTACTGGTGGCTACACCTTC,CASSESVGTTGGYTF
few,TRBJ2-7,TRBV5-1,NA,TGCGCCAGCAGCAATACGTACGAGCAGTACTTC,CASSNTYEQYF
many,TRBJ2-7,TRBV5-1,TRBD2,TGCGCCAGCAGCCGAGTCCCCGGGACTAGCGGACCCACCTACGAGCAGTACTTC,CASSRVPGTSGPTYEQYF
many,TRBJ1-1,TRBV20-1,NA,TGCAGTGCTCCGAACGGGGGGACTGAAGCTTTCTTT,CSAPNGGTEAFF
NA,TRBJ2-5,TRBV13,TRBD1,TGTGCCAGCAGCTTAGATCGGACAGGGTCAGGGACCCAGTACTTC,CASSLDRTGSGTQYF
many,TRBJ2-7,TRBV12-3/TRBV12-4,NA,TGTGCCAGCTCCCTCGTCCCCACCACCTACGAGCAGTACTTC,CASSLVPTTYEQYF
many,TRBJ2-1,TRBV24-1,TRBD2,TGTGCCACCAGTGATGGCGGGGGAAGCTCCTACAATGAGCAGTTCTTC,CATSDGGGSSYNEQFF
NA,TRBJ2-5,TRBV28,TRBD1,TGTGCCAGCTGTCCAGGGGGCCGGGAGACCCAGTACTTC,CASCPGGRETQYF
few,TRBJ2-7,TRBV5-1,NA,TGCGCCAGCAGCTTCGGTTTGGGGGCAACCTCCTACGAGCAGTACTTC,CASSFGLGATSYEQYF
many,TRBJ1-1,TRBV5-5,NA,TGTGCCAGCAGCTTCGACAGTATGGGCACTGAAGCTTTCTTT,CASSFDSMGTEAFF
few,TRBJ1-1,TRBV10-3,NA,TGTGCCATCAGTGAGTCGGCAACACATGAAGCTTTCTTT,CAISESATHEAFF
NA,TRBJ1-1,TRBV10-2,NA,TGCGCCAGCAGCGGGGGGGGAGGCGGCGAAACTGAAGCTTTCTTT,CASSGGGGGETEAFF
many,TRBJ2-1,TRBV27,TRBD2,TGTGCCAGCAGTTCCTTAGCGGGAAACTACAATGAGCAGTTCTTC,CASSSLAGNYNEQFF
NA,TRBJ1-2,TRBV2,TRBD1,TGTGCCAGCCGGGACCTTAGGGGGACAGGGGGCGGCTATGGCTACACCTTC,CASRDLRGTGGGYGYTF
many,TRBJ2-2,TRBV7-6,NA,TGTGCCAGCAGCTTAGAGGCGGGCGGGTCCGGGGAGCTGTTTTTT,CASSLEAGGSGELFF
many,TRBJ1-1,TRBV7-6,NA,TGTGCCAGCAGCCCGAGAGGGGGGCGAACTGAAGCTTTCTTT,CASSPRGGRTEAFF
many,TRBJ2-2,TRBV11-2,NA,TGTGCCAGCAGCCCCACCACCGGGGAGCTGTTTTTT,CASSPTTGELFF
NA,TRBJ2-4,TRBV9,TRBD2,TGTGCCAGCAGCGCCCCGACTAGCGGGAAGGGTGAAAACATTCAGTACTTC,CASSAPTSGKGENIQYF
many,TRBJ2-1,TRBV2,NA,TGTGCCGGGACCCGGGCGAGGGGCGAATTGGGTGAGCAGTTCTTC,CAGTRARGELGEQFF
many,TRBJ1-1,TRBV29-1,NA,TGCAGCGTTGAGATGGCCCTGCGGGACGCTGAAGCTTTCTTT,CSVEMALRDAEAFF
many,TRBJ2-7,TRBV7-9,NA,TGTGCCAGCAGCCCCCCCTTTGAGGCACAAGGGTCATTCACCCTCTTCTACGTTGAGCAGTACTTC,CASSPPFEAQGSFTLFYVEQYF
NA,TRBJ2-5,TRBV10-3,NA,TGTACCATCAGTGAGGGCCCCGGGGGACAAGAGACCCAGTACTTC,CTISEGPGGQETQYF
many,TRBJ2-3,TRBV5-1,NA,TGCGCCAGCAGCTTTCTTAGCGACGGCACAGATACGCAGTATTTT,CASSFLSDGTDTQYF
many,TRBJ2-7,TRBV12-3/TRBV12-4,NA,TGTGCCAGCAGTGAGACGGGACAGACTAGCTACGAGCAGTACTTC,CASSETGQTSYEQYF
NA,TRBJ1-5,TRBV6-1,NA,TGTGCCAGCCGGTGGGGGATAAATCAGCCCCAGCATTTT,CASRWGINQPQHF
many,TRBJ2-7,TRBV7-9,NA,TGTGCCAGCAGCTTAGTTGGGTTTTACGAGCAGTACTTC,CASSLVGFYEQYF
NA,TRBJ1-3,TRBV12-5,NA,TGTGCTAGTGGTTTGCGATTTTGGGGGGAGTCGCGTGGAAACACCATATATTTT,CASGLRFWGESRGNTIYF
many,TRBJ2-7,TRBV30,NA,TGTGCCTGGAGTGTATCCCCGGGAGTGGACGAGCAGTACTTC,CAWSVSPGVDEQYF
many,TRBJ2-7,TRBV5-1,TRBD1,TGCGCCAGCAGCTTTAGGGGACAGGGGGGCCACGAGCAGTACTTC,CASSFRGQGGHEQYF
many,TRBJ1-1,TRBV5-4,TRBD1,TGTGCCAGCAGCCCGGGGGACAGACAGCCTATGAACACTGAAGCTTTCTTT,CASSPGDRQPMNTEAFF
few,TRBJ1-4,TRBV29-1,TRBD1,TGCAGCGTAACAGGGGGAGTTGATGAAAAACTGTTTTTT,CSVTGGVDEKLFF
many,TRBJ2-3,TRBV7-3,TRBD1,TGTGCCAGCAGCTTAGGGGACAGACGGAGCACAGATACGCAGTATTTT,CASSLGDRRSTDTQYF
NA,TRBJ1-1,TRBV5-8,TRBD1,TGTGCCAGCAGCTCTTGGACAGGGGGCTTCGCTGAAGCTTTCTTT,CASSSWTGGFAEAFF
many,TRBJ2-7,TRBV9,TRBD1,TGTGCCAGCAGCGTGGGGGGAGGAAGGGGACAGGGGGTTTCTAACTCCTACGAGCAGTACTTC,CASSVGGGRGQGVSNSYEQYF
NA,TRBJ2-1,TRBV10-3,NA,TGTGCCATCAGTGTAAGCTTAGGGGTGGGGGAGCAGTTCTTC,CAISVSLGVGEQFF
many,TRBJ2-6,TRBV7-2,NA,TGTGCCAGCAGCCCGCTTCCTCTCGGGGCCAACGTCCTGACTTTC,CASSPLPLGANVLTF
few,TRBJ1-4,TRBV19,NA,TGTGCCAGTAGCGACGACAGCCATAATGAAAAACTGTTTTTT,CASSDDSHNEKLFF
NA,TRBJ2-1,TRBV12-3/TRBV12-4,TRBD2,TGTGCCAGCAGTTTGGGCGGGGGGGCACTTTTCTTC,CASSLGGGALFF
many,TRBJ2-1,TRBV7-2,TRBD2,TGTGCCAGCAGCCTTCCCCCAGCGGGACGGAGCTTCTTC,CASSLPPAGRSFF
few,TRBJ2-7,TRBV11-2,TRBD2,TGTGCCAGCAGCCTCACTAGCGGGAGGGGATCTTGGGAGCAGTACTTC,CASSLTSGRGSWEQYF
NA,TRBJ2-4,TRBV9,TRBD1,TGTGCCAGCAGCCCCAGGACAGGTTCCAAAAACATTCAGTACTTC,CASSPRTGSKNIQYF
many,TRBJ2-1,TRBV11-2,NA,TGTGCCAGCAGACGAGGCGGGGAAAGGCAGTTCTTC,CASRRGGERQFF
few,TRBJ2-1,TRBV7-9,TRBD2,TGTGCCAGCAGCTTAGGAGCCATAGCGGGACTAGCGCCTGAGCAGTTCTTC,CASSLGAIAGLAPEQFF
many,TRBJ2-2,TRBV6-6,NA,TGTGCCAGCAGTTACTCGCTGGCAGGGCCCGGGGAGCTGTTTTTT,CASSYSLAGPGELFF
many,TRBJ1-1,TRBV12-3/TRBV12-4,TRBD1,TGTGCCAGCAGTCAACAGGGGTTCGACACTGAAGCTTTCTTT,CASSQQGFDTEAFF
NA,TRBJ1-5,TRBV20-1,TRBD1,TGCAGTGCCGTACCCCAGGGGGGCAATCAGCCCCAGCATTTT,CSAVPQGGNQPQHF
many,TRBJ1-1,TRBV27,NA,TGTGCCAGCAACGGAGGGGGCACTGAAGCTTTCTTT,CASNGGGTEAFF
many,TRBJ2-1,TRBV11-2,NA,TGTGCCAGCAGCTTGCTCCGGGGCGGGAATGAGCAGTTCTTC,CASSLLRGGNEQFF
many,TRBJ1-2,TRBV4-2,TRBD1,TGTGCCAGCAGCCAAGCGGGGGACAGGGGGTTTGGCTACACCTTC,CASSQAGDRGFGYTF
few,TRBJ1-1,TRBV7-9,NA,TGTGCCAGCAGCTTAGGGGGTTTAGGACGGAAAGAGAACACTGAAGCTTTCTTT,CASSLGGLGRKENTEAFF
many,TRBJ2-5,TRBV5-6,NA,TGTGCCAGCAGCTTGTATTCCCAGGGCCAAGAGACCCAGTACTTC,CASSLYSQGQETQYF
NA,TRBJ2-7,TRBV5-1,NA,TGCGCCAGCAGCCACCCGGGGCAGGGGCTCTACGAGCAGTACTTC,CASSHPGQGLYEQYF
many,TRBJ1-1,TRBV15,NA,TGTGCCACCAGTCTCGGGGGGAATGCTGAAGCTTTCTTT,CATSLGGNAEAFF
many,TRBJ1-5,TRBV5-1,NA,TGCGCCAGCAGCTTGGAAGGGTCTAGCAATCAGCCCCAGCATTTT,CASSLEGSSNQPQHF
NA,TRBJ1-1,TRBV7-2,TRBD1,TGTGCCTGCTCTGGGGACGGGACAGGCTTCACTGAAGCTTTCTTT,CACSGDGTGFTEAFF
once,TRBJ2-7,TRBV29-1,TRBD1,TGCAGCGTTGTGGACAGGGGGAACTACGAGCAGTACTTC,CSVVDRGNYEQYF
few,TRBJ2-5,TRBV10-2,NA,TGCGCCAGCAGTAGGACAGCCCAAGAGACCCAGTACTTC,CASSRTAQETQYF